Listed below are T cell receptor beta chains from one sample, sequenced in a study of blood T cell repertoires in COVID-19. TCRdb keeps only in-frame clones here, not all; method: immunoSEQ multiplex PCR. The sample lists some 240,000 clones, 89% seen once, with under 7% in the top ten. Sequencing was performed on peripheral blood. These receptor sequences come from a man between 60 and 75 years old who had recovered from COVID-19. Both conserved end residues are part of each CDR3. For some rows the clone size is stated as once, few or many, or as a class when expanded; others skip it.

CDR3 protein: CASSIDDSGKYNSPLHF; V gene: TRBV19; CDR3 length: 17; clone size: few
CDR3 protein: CASTMTGVETQYF; V gene: TRBV19; CDR3 length: 13; clone size: NA
CDR3 protein: CASSELTGRNTEAFF; V gene: TRBV25-1; CDR3 length: 15; clone size: NA
CDR3 protein: CASSLTPPIDYSRTGGNSPLHF; V gene: TRBV27; CDR3 length: 22; clone size: NA
CDR3 protein: CASSSSGARSTGELFF; V gene: TRBV6-2/TRBV6-3; CDR3 length: 16; clone size: NA
CDR3 protein: CASSPTGNQPQHF; V gene: TRBV9; CDR3 length: 13; clone size: NA
CDR3 protein: CASTTGSGANVLTF; V gene: TRBV27; CDR3 length: 14; clone size: NA
CDR3 protein: CASSFPGGEAGYTF; V gene: TRBV5-6; CDR3 length: 14; clone size: NA
CDR3 protein: CASRMGQQFHQPQHF; V gene: TRBV19; CDR3 length: 15; clone size: NA
CDR3 protein: CASSFGTGAYQETQYF; V gene: TRBV5-5; CDR3 length: 16; clone size: NA
CDR3 protein: CAISGQTEGNTIYF; V gene: TRBV10-3; CDR3 length: 14; clone size: NA
CDR3 protein: CASSLALGGSGYTF; V gene: TRBV7-2; CDR3 length: 14; clone size: NA
CDR3 protein: CASSYSTGGSSYEQYF; V gene: TRBV6-5; CDR3 length: 16; clone size: NA
CDR3 protein: CASSSPGLAGGTGTDTQYF; V gene: TRBV11-2; CDR3 length: 19; clone size: NA
CDR3 protein: CASSLARGDSEAFF; V gene: TRBV7-9; CDR3 length: 14; clone size: NA
CDR3 protein: CASSEFGQGGGADTQYF; V gene: TRBV25-1; CDR3 length: 17; clone size: few
CDR3 protein: CASSTGTSGGRGETQYF; V gene: TRBV5-4; CDR3 length: 17; clone size: NA
CDR3 protein: CASSRTSGRREQYF; V gene: TRBV27; CDR3 length: 14; clone size: NA
CDR3 protein: CASSQNAGLTGGGYGYTF; V gene: TRBV4-2; CDR3 length: 18; clone size: NA
CDR3 protein: CASSEKPGDYNEQFF; V gene: TRBV6-4; CDR3 length: 15; clone size: few
CDR3 protein: CASSQSLNRENSPLHF; V gene: TRBV14; CDR3 length: 16; clone size: NA
CDR3 protein: CASAGQPNEQFF; V gene: TRBV10-2; CDR3 length: 12; clone size: NA
CDR3 protein: CASSLAAETGGLHGYTF; V gene: TRBV7-6; CDR3 length: 17; clone size: NA
CDR3 protein: CASSLGLAQETQYF; V gene: TRBV5-1; CDR3 length: 14; clone size: NA
CDR3 protein: CASSLVGGQIRETQYF; V gene: TRBV7-2; CDR3 length: 16; clone size: NA
CDR3 protein: CASSHPPGLAFSDTQYF; V gene: TRBV7-9; CDR3 length: 17; clone size: NA
CDR3 protein: CATSRVTDRGHLWETQYF; V gene: TRBV15; CDR3 length: 18; clone size: few
CDR3 protein: CASSLASGTDNSPLHF; V gene: TRBV11-3; CDR3 length: 16; clone size: NA
CDR3 protein: CASSPGRRNRGFTEAFF; V gene: TRBV5-6; CDR3 length: 17; clone size: NA
CDR3 protein: CASSLGAPGAYEQYF; V gene: TRBV11-2; CDR3 length: 15; clone size: NA
CDR3 protein: CASSPVEVQGSEQYF; V gene: TRBV5-5; CDR3 length: 15; clone size: NA
CDR3 protein: CASSISSDRGPTNGQFF; V gene: TRBV19; CDR3 length: 17; clone size: NA
CDR3 protein: CASRSGNSPLHF; V gene: TRBV6-5; CDR3 length: 12; clone size: NA
CDR3 protein: CASSPQGYEQYF; V gene: TRBV6-5; CDR3 length: 12; clone size: few
CDR3 protein: CASYSSGQPSYEQYF; V gene: TRBV27; CDR3 length: 15; clone size: NA
CDR3 protein: CASRYLTGPYEQYF; V gene: TRBV6-5; CDR3 length: 14; clone size: once
CDR3 protein: CASSQAAGGRLRTDTQYF; V gene: TRBV4-2; CDR3 length: 18; clone size: NA
CDR3 protein: CASSSRDSRTYEQYF; V gene: TRBV7-8; CDR3 length: 15; clone size: NA
CDR3 protein: CASSLTGSNEKLFF; V gene: TRBV5-1; CDR3 length: 14; clone size: NA
CDR3 protein: CASSPAPGQGNEKLFF; V gene: TRBV5-1; CDR3 length: 16; clone size: NA
CDR3 protein: CASSSKGFTEAFF; V gene: TRBV27; CDR3 length: 13; clone size: NA
CDR3 protein: CASSDNAGTEAFF; V gene: TRBV2; CDR3 length: 13; clone size: NA
CDR3 protein: CASSSGQGVKASGNTIYF; V gene: TRBV28; CDR3 length: 18; clone size: NA
CDR3 protein: CASSLGLARDEQYF; V gene: TRBV5-4; CDR3 length: 14; clone size: NA
CDR3 protein: CASGLGLTGRGEKLFF; V gene: TRBV12-5; CDR3 length: 16; clone size: NA
CDR3 protein: CALHQREEYNEQFF; V gene: TRBV30; CDR3 length: 14; clone size: NA
CDR3 protein: CGGGGNSTDTQYF; V gene: TRBV2; CDR3 length: 13; clone size: NA
CDR3 protein: CASSAGTGPGGKLFF; V gene: TRBV9; CDR3 length: 15; clone size: NA